Below, 17 T cell receptor beta chains from the same sample are listed, as sequenced in a study of cytomegalovirus exposure and HLA in healthy donors (dated by TCRdb to 2016 to 2017). Receptors were amplified or captured by the immunoSEQ multiplex PCR assay. A mixture of 60 forward primers for TCR Vbeta segments and 13 reverse primers for TCR Jbeta segments was used in the multiplex PCR. The table was pulled from immuneACCESS by TCRdb, which kept in-frame rearrangements only. Such tables lose some clones; where checked, under half of the loss comes from unresolved V genes, and the rest has no known cause. This sample gives approximately 150,000 clones in total; 70% to 90% of them show up just once. The top ten clonotypes cover about 0.51% of the sample. Sequenced: PBMCs. Receptors originate from a woman in her 40s in good health and CMV-seronegative.

The V call is TRBV29-1, the J call TRBJ2-3; D unresolved. The CDR3 spans 14 residues. V lost 6 bases to trimming and J lost 0 bases, with 13 bases between them. Germline V gene lookup returns CDR1 SQVTM and CDR2 ANQGSEA. The CDR3 DNA is TGCAGCGTGGCTCGGGTTACTAGCACAGATACGCAGTATTTT. Translating it yields CSVARVTSTDTQYF.

Comment on this clone: The identical CDR3 is also encoded by other nucleotide sequences in the sample. The CDR3 loop is CASSVAQGAGEKLFF. The CDR3 DNA reads TGTGCCAGCAGCGTAGCACAGGGGGCGGGTGAAAAACTGTTTTTT. V usage is TRBV9 and J usage is TRBJ1-4; 9 bases line up with TRBD1. CDR1 is SGDLS, CDR2 YYNGEE, per germline. The V and J ends lost 0 bases and 7 bases, in that order; junction bases with no gene match: 4. This CDR3 is built from 15 residues.

This chain joins TRBV29-1 and TRBJ2-1, with 11 bases that match TRBD2. The trim removed 4 bases at V and 4 bases at J, leaving 3 bases unmatched. Germline V gene data show CDR1 as SQVTM and CDR2 as ANQGSEA. The CDR3 runs 14 residues. CDR3 protein: CSVGGLADYNEQFF. In DNA, the CDR3 is TGCAGCGTTGGGGGACTAGCGGATTACAATGAGCAGTTCTTC.

The chain links TRBV28 to TRBJ1-2, with TRBD1 matching over 8 bases. The CDR3 is 13 residues long. J was trimmed by 8 bases and V by 3 bases; bases with no gene match: 5. Germline V gene lookup returns CDR1 MDHEN and CDR2 SYDVKM. CDR3 nucleotides: TGTGCCAGCAGTTTTCAAGACAGGGGAGGCTACACCTTC. Its protein is CASSFQDRGGYTF.

The J gene is TRBJ2-5, the V gene TRBV6-5; 7 positions agree with TRBD2. This CDR3 region has 15 residues. Germline V gives CDR1 MNHEY, CDR2 SVGAGI. With 5 bases clipped from V and 1 base from J, the junction kept 7 bases outside the gene matches. The CDR3 DNA reads TGTGCCAGCAGTCCCCGGGGACTACCCCAAGAGACCCAGTACTTC. Protein sequence: CASSPRGLPQETQYF.

The gene calls are TRBV6-1 and TRBJ1-5; D not certain. The CDR3 covers 15 residues. The V end lost 1 base, the J end lost 4 bases, and 11 bases lay between the germline ends. Per germline, CDR1 MNHNS and CDR2 SASEGT. Here the CDR3 DNA reads TGTGCCAGCAGTGAAGAAGCGGGATCGAATCAGCCCCAGCATTTT. This gives the protein CASSEEAGSNQPQHF.

This chain joins TRBV7-9 and TRBJ2-5; tentatively, D is TRBD2 (5 bases). CDR3 length equals 14 residues. CDR1 SEHNR and CDR2 FQNEAQ come from the germline V gene (reference sequence). V lost 5 bases and J 5 bases, leaving 15 bases between the germline ends. The CDR3, as DNA: TGTGCCAGCAGCCTCCTAGGGAGTGGGGAGACCCAGTACTTC. Its protein is CASSLLGSGETQYF.

This rearrangement joins TRBV28 to TRBJ1-5; 7 nucleotides agree with TRBD1. The junction had 3 bases not matched to a gene; V was cut back by 6 bases and J by 1 base. CDR1 MDHEN and CDR2 SYDVKM come from the germline V gene. The CDR3 consists of 14 residues. DNA of the CDR3: TGTGCCAGCAGCCCAGGGGGAAGCAATCAGCCCCAGCATTTT. This codes for CASSPGGSNQPQHF.

The chain links TRBV10-3 to TRBJ1-2, with D perhaps TRBD1 (6 bases). Per the germline V gene, CDR1 is ENHRY and CDR2 is SYGVKD. This CDR3 has 17 amino acids. Trimming took 10 bases from V and 4 from J, leaving 28 bases between them. CDR3 sequence reads: CATPRRDIKNSTYGYTF. The DNA of the CDR3 is TGTGCCACCCCCCGCCGGGACATCAAAAATAGTACCTATGGCTACACCTTC.

In the case of this clone: The sample contains more than one DNA sequence encoding this CDR3. The CDR3 nucleotides read TGTGCCAGCAGCTTAGGGCTTCAAGAGACCCAGTACTTC. Translation gives CASSLGLQETQYF. The V call is TRBV7-2, the J call TRBJ2-5, with D unresolved. Germline assignment: CDR1 SGHTA and CDR2 FQGNSA. The V gene lost 1 base and the J gene lost 2 bases, with 5 bases spanning the gap. The length of the CDR3 is 13 residues.

The V gene is TRBV11-1, the J gene TRBJ2-5; 7 bases fit TRBD1. The CDR3 contains 14 residues. V dropped 5 bases and J dropped 2; count of bases not matched to a gene: 5. CDR1 and CDR2 from the germline V gene are SGHAT and FQDESV (reference sequence). For the CDR3, the DNA is TGTGCCAGCAGCAGGGGGCTCGTTCAAGAGACCCAGTACTTC. Its protein is CASSRGLVQETQYF.

The chain uses TRBV19 and TRBJ1-2, with 10 positions matching TRBD1. V was pared by 4 bases and J by 2 bases, with 4 bases of the junction left unmatched. The CDR3 consists of 15 residues. Looked up from germline, CDR1 is LNHDA and CDR2 is SQIVND (reference sequence). The CDR3 region is CASSTDRGQNYGYTF. CDR3 sequence (DNA): TGTGCCAGTAGTACCGACAGGGGGCAAAACTATGGCTACACCTTC.

The CDR3 nucleotides are TGTGCCATCAGTATCTCTCCAGCGGGAGGGCCGAATGAGCAGTTCTTC. Its protein is CAISISPAGGPNEQFF. The chain recombines TRBV10-3 with TRBJ2-1, with TRBD2 matching 10 bases. V was pared by 5 bases and J by 7 bases, with 11 bases of the junction left unmatched. The CDR3 loop spans 16 amino acids. Per the germline V gene, CDR1 is ENHRY and CDR2 is SYGVKD.

V usage is TRBV5-6 and J usage is TRBJ1-2; no clear D gene. This CDR3 contains 14 residues. Trimming stripped 4 bases from V and 3 bases from J, with 13 bases between. Germline CDR1 reads SGHDT; CDR2 reads YYEEEE. Written as DNA, the CDR3 is TGTGCCAGCAGCCCTGACACCATGGACTATGGCTACACCTTC. This gives the protein CASSPDTMDYGYTF. Filled out from reference TRBV5-6 and TRBJ1-2, the complete variable domain reads DAGVTQSPTHLIKTRGQQVTLRCSPKSGHDTVSWYQQALGQGPQFIFQYYEEEERQRGNFPDRFSGHQFPNYSSELNVNALLLGDSALYLCASSPDTMDYGYTFGSGTRLTVV.

J is TRBJ2-5 and V is TRBV28, with D perhaps matching TRBD1 (5 bases). Germline V gene sequence: CDR1 MDHEN, CDR2 SYDVKM. V was clipped by 3 bases and J by 4 bases, with 15 bases between them. The CDR3 runs 15 residues. CDR3 amino acids: CASSFPPREGETQYF. The CDR3 region has the DNA TGTGCCAGCAGTTTTCCCCCCAGGGAAGGAGAGACCCAGTACTTC.

The chain has TRBV11-3 and TRBJ2-5; D unclear. Germline CDR1 SGHNT, CDR2 YENEEA. The CDR3 covers 12 residues. V dropped 1 base and J dropped 5 bases, with 5 bases sitting between them. As DNA, the CDR3 is TGTGCCAGCAGCTTAGGTCGGGAGACCCAGTACTTC. Translation gives CASSLGRETQYF.

The chain combines TRBV7-8 with TRBJ2-1; D is uncertain. The CDR3 has 15 amino acids. V lost 1 base and J lost 2, with 9 bases in between. CDR1 is SGHVS, CDR2 FQNEAQ, per germline. The CDR3 loop is CASSLGALAYNEQFF. The CDR3, as DNA: TGTGCCAGCAGCTTAGGCGCCCTAGCCTACAATGAGCAGTTCTTC.